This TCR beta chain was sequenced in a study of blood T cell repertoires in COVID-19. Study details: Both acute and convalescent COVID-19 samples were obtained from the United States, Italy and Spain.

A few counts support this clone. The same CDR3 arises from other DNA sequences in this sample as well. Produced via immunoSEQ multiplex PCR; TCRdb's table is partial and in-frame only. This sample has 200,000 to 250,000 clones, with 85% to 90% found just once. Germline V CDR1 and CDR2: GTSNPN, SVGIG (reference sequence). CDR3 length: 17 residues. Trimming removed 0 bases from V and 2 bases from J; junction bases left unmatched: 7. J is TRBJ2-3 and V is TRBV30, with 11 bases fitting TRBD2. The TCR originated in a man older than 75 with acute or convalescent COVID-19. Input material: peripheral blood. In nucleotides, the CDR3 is TGTGCCTGGAGTGTACGTCGACTAGCGGGAAACACAGATACGCAGTATTTT. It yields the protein CAWSVRRLAGNTDTQYF.